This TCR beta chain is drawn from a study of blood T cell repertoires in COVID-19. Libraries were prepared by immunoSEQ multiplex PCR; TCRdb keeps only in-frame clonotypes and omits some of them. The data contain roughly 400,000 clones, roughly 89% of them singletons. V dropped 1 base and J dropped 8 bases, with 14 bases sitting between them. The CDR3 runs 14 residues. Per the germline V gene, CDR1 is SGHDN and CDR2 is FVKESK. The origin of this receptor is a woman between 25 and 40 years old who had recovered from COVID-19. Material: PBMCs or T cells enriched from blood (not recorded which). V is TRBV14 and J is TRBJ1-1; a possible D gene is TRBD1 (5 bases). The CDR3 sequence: CASSQVPGQGEAFF. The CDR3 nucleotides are TGTGCCAGCAGCCAAGTCCCCGGGCAGGGAGAAGCTTTCTTT.